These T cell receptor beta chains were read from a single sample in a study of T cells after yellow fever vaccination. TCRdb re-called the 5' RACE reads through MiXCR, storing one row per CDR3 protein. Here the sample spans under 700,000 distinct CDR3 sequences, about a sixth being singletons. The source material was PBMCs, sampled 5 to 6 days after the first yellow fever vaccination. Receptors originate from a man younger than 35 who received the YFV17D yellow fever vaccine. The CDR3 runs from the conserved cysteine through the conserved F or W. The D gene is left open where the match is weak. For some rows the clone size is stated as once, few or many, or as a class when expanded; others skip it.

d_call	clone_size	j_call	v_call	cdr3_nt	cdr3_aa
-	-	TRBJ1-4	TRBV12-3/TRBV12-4	TGTGCCAGCAGTTCCCACGAGGGGAGTAATGAAAAACTGTTTTTT	CASSSHEGSNEKLFF
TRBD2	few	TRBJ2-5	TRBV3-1	TGTGCCAGCAGCCAAGATTCGCGAACGGTAGCGGGGGCAGGAGAGACCCAGTACTTC	CASSQDSRTVAGAGETQYF
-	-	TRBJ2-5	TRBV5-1	TGCGCCAGCAGCTTGGACCTTCTGGCGGGTGAGACCCAGTACTTC	CASSLDLLAGETQYF
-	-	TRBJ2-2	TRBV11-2	TGTGCCAGCAGCGGCCGACACGCCGGGGAGCTGTTTTTT	CASSGRHAGELFF
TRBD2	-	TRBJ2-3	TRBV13	TGTGCCAGCAGCTTAACAAAGCGGGGACCCACAGATACGCAGTATTTT	CASSLTKRGPTDTQYF
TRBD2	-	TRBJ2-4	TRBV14	TGTGCCAGCAGCCTCGGGACTAGAGGGAACATTCAGTACTTC	CASSLGTRGNIQYF
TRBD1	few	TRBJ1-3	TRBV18	TGTGCCAGCTCACCACCCGGGACAGGGGCTCCTGGAAACACCATATATTTT	CASSPPGTGAPGNTIYF
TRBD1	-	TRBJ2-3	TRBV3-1	TGTGCCAGCAGCCAAGATAGGGGGCTACACACAGATACGCAGTATTTT	CASSQDRGLHTDTQYF
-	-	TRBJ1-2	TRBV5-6	TGTGCCAGCAGCTTACCCTTGGCCCACTATGGCTACACCTTC	CASSLPLAHYGYTF
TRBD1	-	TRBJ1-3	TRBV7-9	TGTGCCAGCAGCTGGACAGGGCACGGAAACACCATATATTTT	CASSWTGHGNTIYF
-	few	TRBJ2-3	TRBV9	TGTGCCAGCAGCGTTTCCCAGGGCACAGATACGCAGTATTTT	CASSVSQGTDTQYF
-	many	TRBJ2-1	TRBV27	TGTGCCAGCAGTTTAACAGGCGAGCAGTTCTTC	CASSLTGEQFF
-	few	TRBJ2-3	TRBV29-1	TGCAGCGGAGGGGGCGGGGCTGGAGATACGCAGTATTTT	CSGGGGAGDTQYF
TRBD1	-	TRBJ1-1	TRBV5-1	TGCGCCAGCAGCTTTATATCAGGGGGCTATGAAGCTTTCTTT	CASSFISGGYEAFF
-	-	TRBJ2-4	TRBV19	TGTGCCACCCGGCAGGCCGGAGGGTCAAACATTCAGTACTTC	CATRQAGGSNIQYF
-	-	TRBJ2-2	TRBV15	TGTGCCACCAGGCGGGGGCCGATCACCGGGGAGCTGTTTTTT	CATRRGPITGELFF
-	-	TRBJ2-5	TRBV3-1	TGTGCCAGCAGCCAAGGTCAGGGCCTGAGGGAGACCCAGTACTTC	CASSQGQGLRETQYF
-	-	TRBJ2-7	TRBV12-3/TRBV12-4	TGTGCCAGCAGCGTAGGGATAGGGGCCTACGAGCAGTACTTC	CASSVGIGAYEQYF